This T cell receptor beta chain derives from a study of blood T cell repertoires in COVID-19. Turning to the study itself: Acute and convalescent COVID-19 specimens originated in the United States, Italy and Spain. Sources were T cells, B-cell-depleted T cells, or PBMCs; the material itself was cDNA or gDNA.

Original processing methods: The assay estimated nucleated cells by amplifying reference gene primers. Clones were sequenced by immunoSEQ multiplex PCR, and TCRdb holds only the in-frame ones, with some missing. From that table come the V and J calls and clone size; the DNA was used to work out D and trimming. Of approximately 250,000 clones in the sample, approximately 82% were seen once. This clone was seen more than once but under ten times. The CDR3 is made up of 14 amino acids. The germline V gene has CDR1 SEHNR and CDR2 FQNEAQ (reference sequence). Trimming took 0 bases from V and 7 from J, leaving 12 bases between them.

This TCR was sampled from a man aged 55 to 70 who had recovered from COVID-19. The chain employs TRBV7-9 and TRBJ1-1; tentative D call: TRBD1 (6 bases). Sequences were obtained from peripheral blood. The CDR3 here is CASSLAHRTDEAFF. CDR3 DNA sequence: TGTGCCAGCAGCTTAGCCCACCGGACAGATGAAGCTTTCTTT.